This T cell receptor beta chain was retrieved from a study of blood T cell repertoires in COVID-19. The V gene's germline CDR1 is SGHDT and CDR2 YYEEEE. The CDR3 length is 16 residues. The junction had 6 bases not matched to a gene; V was cut back by 0 bases and J by 5 bases. Produced via immunoSEQ multiplex PCR; TCRdb's table is partial and in-frame only. The sample holds 350,000 to 450,000 clones; about 91% are singletons and the top ten take less than 2%. The sequence derives from a woman aged 40 to 50 with COVID-19, enrolled during active disease. The chain couples TRBV5-6 to TRBJ1-2; 11 bases are a match to TRBD1. Sequencing was carried out using peripheral blood. CDR3 loop: CASSLGTGTGGYGYTF. The CDR3 DNA reads as TGTGCCAGCAGCTTGGGGACCGGGACAGGGGGTTATGGCTACACCTTC.